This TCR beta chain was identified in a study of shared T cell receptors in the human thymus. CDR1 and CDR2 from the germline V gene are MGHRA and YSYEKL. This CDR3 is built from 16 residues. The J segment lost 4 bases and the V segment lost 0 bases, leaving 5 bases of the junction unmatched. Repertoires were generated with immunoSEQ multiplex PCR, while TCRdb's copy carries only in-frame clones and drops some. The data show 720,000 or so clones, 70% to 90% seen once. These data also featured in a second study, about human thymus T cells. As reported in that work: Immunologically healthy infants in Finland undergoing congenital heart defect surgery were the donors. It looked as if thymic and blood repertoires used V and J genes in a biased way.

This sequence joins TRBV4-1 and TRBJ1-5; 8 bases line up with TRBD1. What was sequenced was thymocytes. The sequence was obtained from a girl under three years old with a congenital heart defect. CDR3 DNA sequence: TGCGCCAGCAGCCAAGAGAGGACAGGGTGGAATCAGCCCCAGCATTTT. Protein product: CASSQERTGWNQPQHF.